A selection of T cell receptor beta chains follows, all from one sample in a study of blood T cell repertoires in COVID-19. The table came from immunoSEQ multiplex PCR; TCRdb's copy has only in-frame clones and leaves some out. The sample has 95,000 to 150,000 clones; 85% to 90% are singletons. The sequenced material came from peripheral blood. These receptors were taken from a man older than 75 with acute or convalescent COVID-19. The CDR3 runs from the conserved cysteine through the conserved F or W. Each record gives: J gene, D gene, clone size, V gene, CDR3 DNA, CDR3 protein. A D gene is named only where the DNA matches it firmly. Part of the rows lack a size; the others show once, few, many or a class for expanded clones.

TRBJ2-5 TRBD2 NA TRBV7-9 TGTGCCAGCAGCTTGGAAATAGCGGGGGGGCCGGAGACCCAGTACTTC CASSLEIAGGPETQYF
TRBJ1-2 NA once TRBV10-2 TGCGCCAGCAGTGAGTCGGTAGCCTATGGCTACACCTTC CASSESVAYGYTF
TRBJ2-1 NA NA TRBV12-3/TRBV12-4 TGTGCCGTCCGAGGGATCGGGAATGAGCAGTTCTTC CAVRGIGNEQFF
TRBJ2-7 NA NA TRBV11-3 TGTGCCAGCAGCTTATCTGGACAGCCTTACGAGCAGTACTTC CASSLSGQPYEQYF
TRBJ2-1 TRBD2 NA TRBV20-1 TGCAGTGCTAGTCCGGCTAGCGGGAGTTATGGTGAGCAGTTCTTC CSASPASGSYGEQFF
TRBJ1-4 NA NA TRBV2 TGTGCCAGCACTCAGGCGCAGGGTACGGGTGAAAAACTGTTTTTT CASTQAQGTGEKLFF
TRBJ1-1 NA NA TRBV6-1 TGTGCCAGCAGTGAAGCCGGGGTTGAAGCTTTCTTT CASSEAGVEAFF
TRBJ2-7 TRBD1 NA TRBV29-1 TGCAGCGCCACAGGGGAATTGGGGTTATACGAGCAGTACTTC CSATGELGLYEQYF
TRBJ2-3 TRBD2 NA TRBV3-1/TRBV3-2 TGTGCCAGCAGCCGACTAGGGGAGGGAGATACGCAGTATTTT CASSRLGEGDTQYF
TRBJ2-2 NA NA TRBV2 TGTGCCAGCAGACCCGAAGCAGGGCCCGGGGAGCTGTTTTTT CASRPEAGPGELFF
TRBJ1-1 NA NA TRBV14 TGTGCCAGCAGCCTAGGAGGAGGGGTGAACACTGAAGCTTTCTTT CASSLGGGVNTEAFF
TRBJ1-1 TRBD1 NA TRBV30 TGTGCCTGGAGTGTACCCCGCGACAGGGTGATGGCTTTCTTT CAWSVPRDRVMAFF
TRBJ1-6 NA few TRBV29-1 TGCAGCGTTGACCAGGGGAATTCACCCCTCCACTTT CSVDQGNSPLHF
TRBJ2-7 TRBD2 NA TRBV7-2 TGTGCCAGCAGCCCCCGGGAGGGGAGGAGGCAGTACTTC CASSPREGRRQYF
TRBJ2-1 NA NA TRBV7-3 TGTGCCAGCAGCTTAACGTCCGCGCAGGGAGGCTCCTACAATGAGCAGTTCTTC CASSLTSAQGGSYNEQFF
TRBJ1-1 TRBD1 NA TRBV11-3 TGTGCCAGCAGCTTGGACAGGGGTGATACCGAAGCTTTCTTT CASSLDRGDTEAFF
TRBJ2-1 TRBD2 NA TRBV9 TGTGCCAGCAGCGTAGCTACGGCTAGCGGGAGCTCCTACAATGAGCAGTTCTTC CASSVATASGSSYNEQFF
TRBJ2-6 TRBD1 NA TRBV7-9 TGTGCCAGCACCCGGGGGACAGGGTACACTGGGGCCAACGTCCTGACTTTC CASTRGTGYTGANVLTF
TRBJ1-2 NA NA TRBV27 TGTGCCAGCAGTTTATCGACGGCAGGTCCTAACTATGGCTACACCTTC CASSLSTAGPNYGYTF
TRBJ1-2 NA NA TRBV19 TGTGCCAGTACCTCCCCCGGGACAAGTCATGGCTACACCTTC CASTSPGTSHGYTF
TRBJ2-7 NA NA TRBV4-2 TGTGCCAGCAGCCAAGATCGGAGTAGTCCCCCCTACGAGCAGTACTTC CASSQDRSSPPYEQYF
TRBJ1-2 NA NA TRBV5-1 TGCGCCAGCAGCCCCGAGGGTTCAACGGTTTATGGCTACACCTTC CASSPEGSTVYGYTF
TRBJ1-6 TRBD1 NA TRBV5-4 TGTGCCAGCAGCTTCGGGAACGAGGGGGCTTCTCACAATTCACCCCTCCACTTT CASSFGNEGASHNSPLHF
TRBJ1-6 NA NA TRBV6-5 TGTGCCAGCAGTTACTCTCCGGGTCTCAATTCACCCCTCCACTTT CASSYSPGLNSPLHF
TRBJ1-4 NA few TRBV6-2/TRBV6-3 TGTGCCAGCAGTTCCCCAGGGGCAACAACTAATGAAAAACTGTTTTTT CASSSPGATTNEKLFF
TRBJ1-4 NA NA TRBV15 TGTGCCACTGCCCGCGGCAGTAATGAAAAACTGTTTTTT CATARGSNEKLFF
TRBJ1-4 NA NA TRBV4-1 TGCGCCAGCAGCCAAGAGGCCCCGTGGGGCGATGAAAAACTGTTTTTT CASSQEAPWGDEKLFF
TRBJ2-2 NA NA TRBV11-3 TGTGCCAGCAGCTTAGGGGCGGGTGCGAACACCGGGGAGCTGTTTTTT CASSLGAGANTGELFF
TRBJ1-5 NA NA TRBV19 TGTGCCAGTAGAGGCAGGCAGGATCAGCCCCAGCATTTT CASRGRQDQPQHF
TRBJ1-2 TRBD1 NA TRBV11-2 TGTGCCAGCAGCTTGGGACAGGGTGAAGGCTACACCTTC CASSLGQGEGYTF
TRBJ2-7 NA NA TRBV7-2 TGTGCCAGCAGCCCGAGTTACGAGCAGTACTTC CASSPSYEQYF
TRBJ2-5 TRBD2 NA TRBV11-1 TGTGCCAGCAGCTGGACTAGCAGCCAAGAGACCCAGTACTTC CASSWTSSQETQYF
TRBJ2-4 TRBD1 NA TRBV27 TGTGCCAGCAGTCTAGGGGGCTGGGACATTCAGTACTTC CASSLGGWDIQYF
TRBJ1-2 NA NA TRBV29-1 TGCAGCGTTGACAGTATCTCCTCGGAGTTTGGCTACACCTTC CSVDSISSEFGYTF
TRBJ2-1 NA few TRBV7-8 TGTGCCAGCAGCTCGCGGGGCCGAGATATGCGCCTTCACAATGAGCAGTTCTTC CASSSRGRDMRLHNEQFF
TRBJ1-2 NA once TRBV18 TGTGCCAGCTCCCCTAATGGCAGGGGAAGCGGCTACACCTTC CASSPNGRGSGYTF
TRBJ2-7 NA NA TRBV9 TGTGCCAGCAGCCCGCCTCGGGGCTACGAGCAGTACTTC CASSPPRGYEQYF
TRBJ2-2 TRBD1 NA TRBV6-5 TGTGCCACCGGACAGGGGGCAAGCGGGGAGCTGTTTTTT CATGQGASGELFF
TRBJ2-7 TRBD1 NA TRBV24-1 TGTGCCACCAGTGACTCCGGGACAGGGCGGTACGAGCAGTACTTC CATSDSGTGRYEQYF
TRBJ1-5 NA NA TRBV7-8 TGTGCCAGCAGCGTAGAGGAGGGACCCCAGCATTTT CASSVEEGPQHF
TRBJ2-1 TRBD2 NA TRBV19 TGTGCCAGTTCCAGCGGGGACCGCTCCTACAATGAGCAGTTCTTC CASSSGDRSYNEQFF
TRBJ2-4 TRBD1 NA TRBV7-9 TGTGCCAGCAGCTTACAGGGACAGGGAAACATTCAGTACTTC CASSLQGQGNIQYF
TRBJ2-2 NA NA TRBV7-3 TGTGCCAGCAGCCCATCGGGGGGCGCAAACACCGGGGAGCTGTTTTTT CASSPSGGANTGELFF
TRBJ1-1 NA NA TRBV25-1 TGTGCCAGCAGTGAATGGAACGGCCCGGGGAGGGCTTTCTTT CASSEWNGPGRAFF
TRBJ2-7 NA NA TRBV27 TGTGCCAGCAGTTCCGTATACGAGCAGTACTTC CASSSVYEQYF
TRBJ2-1 TRBD1 NA TRBV5-5 TGTGCCAGCAGCCCTGGGACAGCAAATAATGAGCAGTTCTTC CASSPGTANNEQFF
TRBJ2-1 TRBD2 NA TRBV6-5 TGTGCCAGCAGTTTAGGACTAGCGGGAGTTCGGAATGAGCAGTTCTTC CASSLGLAGVRNEQFF
TRBJ2-2 NA few TRBV5-4 TGTGCCAGCAGACTTTACGGCGGGGGGACAGTCACCGGGGAGCTGTTTTTT CASRLYGGGTVTGELFF
TRBJ1-1 NA NA TRBV5-1 TGCGCCAGCAGCTTAGGAGGGGAAGCTTTCTTT CASSLGGEAFF
TRBJ1-2 NA NA TRBV27 TGTGCCAGCGGCGAGGGCAGGGGATACGGCTACACCTTC CASGEGRGYGYTF
TRBJ1-2 TRBD1 NA TRBV6-2/TRBV6-3 TGTGCCAGCAGCCCTAATAGGGACCGGGACAGGGTAGGAGGCTACACCTTC CASSPNRDRDRVGGYTF
TRBJ1-2 TRBD1 NA TRBV28 TGTGCCAGCAGTTTATCAAGGCCGGGACAGGGGGCAGGCGGCTACACCTTC CASSLSRPGQGAGGYTF
TRBJ2-3 NA NA TRBV11-2 TGTGCCAGCAGCTTAGGGGGGCCAGCGGGGACAGATACGCAGTATTTT CASSLGGPAGTDTQYF
TRBJ1-6 TRBD1 few TRBV10-2 TGCGCCAGCAGTGAGAGGACAGGCCGCGCTGGTTCACCCCTCCACTTT CASSERTGRAGSPLHF
TRBJ2-2 TRBD2 NA TRBV5-4 TGTGCCAGCAGCCCAGGGGGGAGCGGGAGGATAAGCACCGGGGAGCTGTTTTTT CASSPGGSGRISTGELFF
TRBJ2-7 NA NA TRBV20-1 TGCAGTGCTAGAGATGTCAGGGAGCAGTACTTC CSARDVREQYF
TRBJ2-2 TRBD1 few TRBV3-1/TRBV3-2 TGTGCCAGCAGCCCCGGCGGGACAGGGGGTCCGGGGGAGCTGTTTTTT CASSPGGTGGPGELFF
TRBJ2-1 TRBD1 NA TRBV7-9 TGTGCCAGCAGCCCGGGACAGGGACTAAATGAGCAGTTCTTC CASSPGQGLNEQFF
TRBJ1-1 NA once TRBV9 TGTGCCAGCAGCGTAGCCGGGTACACTGAAGCTTTCTTT CASSVAGYTEAFF
TRBJ2-3 NA NA TRBV11-3 TGTGCCAGCAGCTTAGTGGGCGGGCCGAGCACAGATACGCAGTATTTT CASSLVGGPSTDTQYF